The clone carrying this T cell receptor beta chain was recorded many times. Genomic DNA was subjected to two-round multiplex PCR for amplification of TCR beta CDR3. First-round PCR, the initial amplification, used primers specific to each TRBV and TRBJ gene. From the multiplex PCR reads, TCRdb called clonotypes with MiXCR, one entry per CDR3 protein. There are around 25,000 distinct CDR3 sequences in the sample; around 36% occur only once, and around 62% lies in the top ten. Germline assignment: CDR1 LNHDA and CDR2 SQIVND (reference sequence). The CDR3 sequence is 16 residues long. The ends lost 5 bases at V and 6 bases at J; junction bases unmatched: 11. These data are taken from a study of prognosis after radiotherapy for stage I lung cancer.

This chain connects TRBV19 to TRBJ1-5; 9 nucleotides agree with TRBD1. The clonotype comes from a donor of 50 years or more with non-small cell lung cancer. Source: PBMCs, taken before or after stereotactic body radiation therapy (not recorded which). This chain's CDR3 is CASSSSGTGLIQPQHF. CDR3 DNA: TGTGCCAGTAGTTCTTCCGGGACAGGGTTAATTCAGCCCCAGCATTTT.